This TCR beta chain was recorded in a study of blood T cell repertoires in COVID-19. Looking at the study overall: Acute and convalescent COVID-19 specimens originated in the United States, Italy and Spain. The cDNA or gDNA used as material had been derived from T cells, B-cell-depleted T cells, or PBMCs.

Germline CDR1 SEHNR, CDR2 FQNEAQ (reference sequence). V was cut by 3 bases and J by 4 bases, with 15 bases left in between. CDR3 size: 15 residues. Original processing notes: Scientists estimated how many nucleated cells there were by amplifying reference gene primers. Generated by immunoSEQ multiplex PCR, the TCRdb table keeps only in-frame clones and is missing some. The V and J calls and clone size were taken over from that table, and D and trimming were inferred from the DNA. The sample holds 130,000 to 150,000 clones; roughly 80% are singletons and the top ten take just under 9%. The genes are TRBV7-9 and TRBJ1-1; TRBD1 might be the D (6 bases). Material: peripheral blood. This TCR came from a woman aged 80 or over in a cohort sampled during active or convalescent COVID-19. This chain's CDR3 is CASSLQGILSTEAFF. Here the CDR3 DNA reads TGTGCCAGCAGCTTGCAGGGGATTCTCAGCACTGAAGCTTTCTTT.